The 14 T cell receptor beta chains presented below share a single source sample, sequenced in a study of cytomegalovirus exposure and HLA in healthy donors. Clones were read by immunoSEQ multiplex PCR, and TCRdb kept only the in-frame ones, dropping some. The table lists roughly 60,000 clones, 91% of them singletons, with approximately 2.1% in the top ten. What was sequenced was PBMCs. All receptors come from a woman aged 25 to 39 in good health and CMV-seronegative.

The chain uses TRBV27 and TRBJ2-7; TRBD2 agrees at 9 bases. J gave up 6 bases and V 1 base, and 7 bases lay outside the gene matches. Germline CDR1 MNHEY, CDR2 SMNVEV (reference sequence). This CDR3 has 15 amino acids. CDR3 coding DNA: TGTGCCAGCAGTTTATTGGCTAGCGGGACCGGCGAGCAGTACTTC. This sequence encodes CASSLLASGTGEQYF.

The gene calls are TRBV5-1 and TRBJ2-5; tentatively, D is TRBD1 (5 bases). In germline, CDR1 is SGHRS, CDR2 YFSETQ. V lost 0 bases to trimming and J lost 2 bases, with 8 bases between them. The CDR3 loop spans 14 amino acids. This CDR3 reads CASSLGQKQETQYF. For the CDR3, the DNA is TGCGCCAGCAGCTTGGGACAGAAGCAAGAGACCCAGTACTTC.

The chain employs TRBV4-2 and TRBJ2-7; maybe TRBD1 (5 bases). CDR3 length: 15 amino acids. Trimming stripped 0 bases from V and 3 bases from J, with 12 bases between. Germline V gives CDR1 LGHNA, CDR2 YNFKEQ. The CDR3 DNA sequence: TGTGCCAGCAGCCAAGAAAGGTCCACAGGCTACGAGCAGTACTTC. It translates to CASSQERSTGYEQYF.

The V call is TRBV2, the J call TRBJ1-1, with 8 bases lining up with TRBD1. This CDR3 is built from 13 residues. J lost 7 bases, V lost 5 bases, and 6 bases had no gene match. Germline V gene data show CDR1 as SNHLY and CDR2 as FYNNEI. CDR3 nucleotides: TGTGCCAGCAGTCCACAGGACAGGGTTGAAGCTTTCTTT. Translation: CASSPQDRVEAFF.

The CDR3 DNA reads TGCGCCAGCAGCTACGGACTAGCGGTTTACAATGAGCAGTTCTTC. Translated: CASSYGLAVYNEQFF. V gene TRBV4-3 combines with J gene TRBJ2-1, with 10 positions matching TRBD2. This CDR3 spans 15 amino acids. The V gene end was trimmed by 5 bases and the J gene end by 4 bases; junction bases not matched to a gene: 5. From germline, CDR1 is LGHNA and CDR2 YSLEER.

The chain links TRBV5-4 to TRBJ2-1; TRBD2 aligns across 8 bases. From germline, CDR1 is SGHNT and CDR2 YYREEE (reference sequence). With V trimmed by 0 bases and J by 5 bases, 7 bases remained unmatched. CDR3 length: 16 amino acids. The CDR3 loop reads CASSLESGSGDNEQFF. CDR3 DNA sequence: TGTGCCAGCAGCTTGGAAAGCGGGAGTGGCGACAATGAGCAGTTCTTC. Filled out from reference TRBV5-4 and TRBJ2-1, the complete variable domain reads ETGVTQSPTHLIKTRGQQVTLRCSSQSGHNTVSWYQQALGQGPQFIFQYYREEENGRGNFPPRFSGLQFPNYSSELNVNALELDDSALYLCASSLESGSGDNEQFFGPGTRLTVL.

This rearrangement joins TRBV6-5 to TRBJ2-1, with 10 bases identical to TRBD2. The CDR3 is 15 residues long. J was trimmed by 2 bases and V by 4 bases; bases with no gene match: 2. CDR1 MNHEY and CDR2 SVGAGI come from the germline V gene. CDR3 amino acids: CASSFSGGPYNEQFF. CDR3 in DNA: TGTGCCAGCAGTTTTAGCGGGGGGCCCTACAATGAGCAGTTCTTC.

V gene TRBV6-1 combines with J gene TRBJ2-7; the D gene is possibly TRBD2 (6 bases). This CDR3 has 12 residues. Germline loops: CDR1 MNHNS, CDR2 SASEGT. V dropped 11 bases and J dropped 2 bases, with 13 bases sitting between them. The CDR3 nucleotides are TGTGCCGCTCGCGGGACTGCCTACGAGCAGTACTTC. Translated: CAARGTAYEQYF.

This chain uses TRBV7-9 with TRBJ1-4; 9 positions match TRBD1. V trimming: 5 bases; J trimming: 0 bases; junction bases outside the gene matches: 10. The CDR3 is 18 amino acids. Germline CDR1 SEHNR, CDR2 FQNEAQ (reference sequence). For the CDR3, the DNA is TGTGCCAGCAGCCCCACCCTGGGACAGGGTCCAACTAATGAAAAACTGTTTTTT. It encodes CASSPTLGQGPTNEKLFF.

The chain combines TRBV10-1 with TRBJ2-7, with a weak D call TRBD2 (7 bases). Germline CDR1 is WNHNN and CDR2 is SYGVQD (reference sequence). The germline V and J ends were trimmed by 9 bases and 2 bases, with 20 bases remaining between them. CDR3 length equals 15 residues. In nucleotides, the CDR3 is TGCGCCAGACTGGGGACCGGGGAGGGGGCCTACGAGCAGTACTTC. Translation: CARLGTGEGAYEQYF.

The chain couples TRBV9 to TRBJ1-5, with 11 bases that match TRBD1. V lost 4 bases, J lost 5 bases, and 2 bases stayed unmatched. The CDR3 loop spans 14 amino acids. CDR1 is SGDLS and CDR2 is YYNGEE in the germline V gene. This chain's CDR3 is CASSTGQGDQPQHF. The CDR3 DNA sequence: TGTGCCAGCAGCACGGGACAGGGGGATCAGCCCCAGCATTTT.

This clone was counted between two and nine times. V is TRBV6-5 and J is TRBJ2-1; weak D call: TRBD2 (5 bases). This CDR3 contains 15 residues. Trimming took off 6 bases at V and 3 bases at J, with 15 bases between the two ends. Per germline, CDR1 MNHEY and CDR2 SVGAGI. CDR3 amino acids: CASSHGESGYNEQFF. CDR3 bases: TGTGCCAGCAGCCACGGGGAGTCGGGCTACAATGAGCAGTTCTTC.

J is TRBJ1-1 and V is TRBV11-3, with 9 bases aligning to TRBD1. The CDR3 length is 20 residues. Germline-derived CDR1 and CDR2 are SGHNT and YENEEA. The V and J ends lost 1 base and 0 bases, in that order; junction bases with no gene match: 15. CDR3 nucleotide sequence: TGTGCCAGCAGCTTAGCCCGGACCACCGGGACAGGGTTCATGAACACTGAAGCTTTCTTT. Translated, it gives CASSLARTTGTGFMNTEAFF.

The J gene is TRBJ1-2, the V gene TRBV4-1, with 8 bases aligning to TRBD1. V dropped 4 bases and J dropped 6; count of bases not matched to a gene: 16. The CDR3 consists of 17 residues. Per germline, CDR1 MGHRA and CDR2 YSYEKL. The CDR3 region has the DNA TGCGCCAGCAGCCCTGGGGGGCGGACAGGGATAGAGGATGGCTACACCTTC. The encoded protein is CASSPGGRTGIEDGYTF.